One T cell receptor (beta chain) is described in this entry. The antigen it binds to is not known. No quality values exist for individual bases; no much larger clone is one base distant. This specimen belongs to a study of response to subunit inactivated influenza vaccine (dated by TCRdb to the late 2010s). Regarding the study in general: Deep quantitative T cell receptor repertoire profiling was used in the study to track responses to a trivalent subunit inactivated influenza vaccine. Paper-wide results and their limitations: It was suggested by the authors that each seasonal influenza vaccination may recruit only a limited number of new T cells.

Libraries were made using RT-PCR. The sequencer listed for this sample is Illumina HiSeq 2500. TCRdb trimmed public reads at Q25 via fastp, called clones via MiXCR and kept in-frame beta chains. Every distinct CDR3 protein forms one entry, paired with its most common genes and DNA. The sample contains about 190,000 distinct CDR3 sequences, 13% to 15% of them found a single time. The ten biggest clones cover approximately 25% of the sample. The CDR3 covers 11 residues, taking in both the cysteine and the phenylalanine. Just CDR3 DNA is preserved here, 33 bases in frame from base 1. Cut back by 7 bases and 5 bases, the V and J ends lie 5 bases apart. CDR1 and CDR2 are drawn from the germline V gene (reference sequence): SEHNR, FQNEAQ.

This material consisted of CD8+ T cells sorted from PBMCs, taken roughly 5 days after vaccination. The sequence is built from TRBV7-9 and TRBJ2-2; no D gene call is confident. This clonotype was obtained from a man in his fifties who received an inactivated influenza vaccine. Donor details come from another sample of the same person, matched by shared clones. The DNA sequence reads TGTGCCAGCACCGTGACCGGGGAGCTGTTTTTT. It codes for CASTVTGELFF.